The TCR beta chain under discussion was sequenced for a study of human T cells and chemical hapten exposure. Study details: Patients got weekly scalp diphenylcyclopropenone doses over the roughly 24-week study.

TCRdb re-called the RACE reads with MiXCR, one entry per CDR3 protein. Of about 68,000 distinct CDR3 sequences in the sample, around 9.9% were seen once. Stated time point: pre-sensitization, week 0. Treatment of the sample: therapeutic diphenylcyclopropenone sensitization with weekly scalp DPC. Each donor was an alopecia patient between 18 and 70 years of age who qualified for DPC. Sequencing was performed on whole blood, taken in connection with sensitization to the hapten diphenylcyclopropenone (DPC). The clonotype originates from a woman in her forties or fifties with alopecia areata. Some clones in this sample may be carry-over from other donors' samples.

Here the CDR3 DNA reads TGCAGTGCTAGTTCGTCGGGACTAGCGGGACTATTTGGGACAGATACGCAGTATTTT. It specifies CSASSSGLAGLFGTDTQYF. The chain employs TRBV20-1 and TRBJ2-3; 13 bases match TRBD2. The V gene's germline CDR1 is DFQATT and CDR2 SNEGSKA (reference sequence). This CDR3 region has 19 residues. The J segment lost 3 bases and the V segment lost 3 bases, leaving 15 bases of the junction unmatched.